The 23 T cell receptor beta chains in this list originate from one sample, sequenced in a study of control samples from healthy donors and cancer patients. Repertoires were generated with immunoSEQ multiplex PCR, while TCRdb's copy carries only in-frame clones and drops some. The sample records under 450,000 clones, 75% to 95% being singletons. What was sequenced was PBMCs. The receptor source for this set is a man aged 35 to 55 with head and neck cancer.

The chain uses TRBV7-2 and TRBJ2-2; 7 bases map to TRBD1. This CDR3 is 14 amino acids long. Germline lookup yields CDR1 SGHTA and CDR2 FQGNSA. The V gene end was trimmed by 3 bases and the J gene end by 3 bases; junction bases not matched to a gene: 1. The CDR3: CASSLGTDTGELFF. CDR3 nucleotide sequence: TGTGCCAGCAGCTTGGGGACAGACACCGGGGAGCTGTTTTTT. Combining the CDR3 with reference TRBV7-2 and TRBJ2-2 gives the whole variable domain GAGVSQSPSNKVTEKGKDVELRCDPISGHTALYWYRQSLGQGLEFLIYFQGNSAPDKSGLPSDRFSAERTGGSVSTLTIQRTQQEDSAVYLCASSLGTDTGELFFGEGSRLTVL.

The gene calls are TRBV7-6 and TRBJ1-3, with D perhaps TRBD1 (5 bases). From germline, CDR1 is SGHVS and CDR2 FNYEAQ. This CDR3 has 17 residues. Trimming removed 2 bases at V and 0 bases at J, with 14 bases between. CDR3 in DNA: TGTGCCAGCAGCTTATGGGGACCCTCGCTCTCTGGAAACACCATATATTTT. Translated, it gives CASSLWGPSLSGNTIYF.

The chain has TRBV5-8 and TRBJ2-1, with 10 bases aligning to TRBD2. The CDR3 loop spans 18 amino acids. CDR1 and CDR2 (germline): SGHTS, YDEGEE. Losses at the gene ends were 0 bases for V and 4 bases for J; bases not matched to a gene: 10. The CDR3 DNA reads TGTGCCAGCAGCTTGGGCGGCGTGGTAGCGGGAGGATACAATGAGCAGTTCTTC. Translating gives CASSLGGVVAGGYNEQFF.

The V gene is TRBV27, the J gene TRBJ2-3, with D possibly being TRBD2 (5 bases). This CDR3 is 16 amino acids long. Between the trimmed V and J ends, which lost 4 bases and 6 bases, there was a span of 20 bases. Germline CDR1 reads MNHEY; CDR2 reads SMNVEV (reference sequence). In nucleotides, the CDR3 is TGTGCCAGCAGTTCTTGGGAGCCCCTTACGTTTGATACGCAGTATTTT. It yields the protein CASSSWEPLTFDTQYF.

The J gene is TRBJ2-2, the V gene TRBV4-3; D perhaps matches TRBD2 (5 bases). The V end was cut by 1 base, the J end by 2 bases, with 8 bases between. CDR1 and CDR2 from the germline V gene are LGHNA and YSLEER. The CDR3 sequence is 15 residues long. Here the CDR3 reads CASSQAGDNTGELFF. CDR3 sequence (DNA): TGCGCCAGCAGCCAAGCCGGGGATAACACCGGGGAGCTGTTTTTT.

The chain links TRBV7-9 to TRBJ2-7; D possibly corresponds to TRBD2 (5 bases). CDR3 length: 14 amino acids. The V gene's germline CDR1 is SEHNR and CDR2 FQNEAQ (reference sequence). Trimming shortened V by 5 bases and J by 4 bases, and 15 bases separated the two germline ends. The CDR3 region is CASSPGRDRYEQYF. The DNA for the CDR3 is TGTGCCAGCAGCCCTGGACGGGATCGGTACGAGCAGTACTTC.

This clone was counted a few times. CDR3 region: CASSLVLGVESPLHF. As DNA, the CDR3 is TGTGCCAGCAGCTTAGTTCTCGGGGTGGAATCACCCCTCCACTTT. The chain employs TRBV11-2 and TRBJ1-6; D gene unclear. V dropped 1 base and J dropped 10 bases, with 14 bases sitting between them. The germline CDR1 and CDR2 sequences are SGHAT and FQNNGV. CDR3 size: 15 residues.

This clone was seen a handful of times. The rearrangement uses TRBV6-5 and TRBJ2-7; 8 nucleotides agree with TRBD1. There are 16 residues in the CDR3. From germline, CDR1 is MNHEY and CDR2 SVGAGI. The V segment lost 2 bases and the J segment 0 bases; nucleotides outside the gene matches: 6. The CDR3 sequence is CASSYQPQGGSYEQYF. The DNA of the CDR3 is TGTGCCAGCAGTTACCAGCCACAGGGGGGCTCCTACGAGCAGTACTTC.

This rearrangement joins TRBV19 to TRBJ2-3, with 7 bases fitting TRBD1. The germline V gene has CDR1 LNHDA and CDR2 SQIVND (reference sequence). CDR3 length: 13 amino acids. The junction had 4 bases not matched to a gene; V was cut back by 9 bases and J by 1 base. CDR3: CASHRGRTDTQYF. As DNA, the CDR3 is TGTGCCAGCCACAGGGGTCGCACAGATACGCAGTATTTT.

The V gene is TRBV28, the J gene TRBJ2-7, with a possible D match to TRBD1 (5 bases). This CDR3 comprises 12 residues. In germline, CDR1 is MDHEN, CDR2 SYDVKM. The germline V and J ends were trimmed by 7 bases and 7 bases, with 14 bases remaining between them. CDR3 in DNA: TGTGCCAGCACCCAAAGTGACAGTGAGCAGTACTTC. It codes for CASTQSDSEQYF.

V and J are TRBV28 and TRBJ1-2, with a possible D match to TRBD1 (6 bases). The V and J ends lost 3 bases and 0 bases respectively, with 14 bases between them. From germline, CDR1 is MDHEN and CDR2 SYDVKM. This CDR3 has 16 amino acids. The CDR3 region has the DNA TGTGCCAGCAGTTTGTCAGGACAGACGTCTAACTATGGCTACACCTTC. Protein sequence: CASSLSGQTSNYGYTF.

The chain recombines TRBV14 with TRBJ1-1; D gene uncertain. Germline assignment: CDR1 SGHDN and CDR2 FVKESK. Trimming pared 1 base from V and 3 bases from J, leaving 12 bases between. The CDR3 loop spans 15 amino acids. DNA of the CDR3: TGTGCCAGCAGCCAAGTTGGACCACTTGACACTGAAGCTTTCTTT. This encodes CASSQVGPLDTEAFF.

The chain joins TRBV28 to TRBJ2-1, with D perhaps TRBD2 (6 bases). The V end lost 2 bases, the J end lost 12 bases, and 23 bases lay between the germline ends. Germline values: CDR1 MDHEN, CDR2 SYDVKM. The CDR3 is made up of 16 amino acids. The CDR3 here is CASSLRETSHSEGQFF. The CDR3 nucleotides read TGTGCCAGCAGTTTACGGGAGACGTCGCATAGCGAGGGGCAGTTCTTC.

The genes are TRBV9 and TRBJ1-3, with D hard to call. Germline CDR1 is SGDLS and CDR2 is YYNGEE. The CDR3 covers 13 residues. Between the trimmed V and J ends, which lost 3 bases and 7 bases, there was a span of 11 bases. The CDR3 here is CASSDGSANTIYF. The CDR3 region has the DNA TGTGCCAGCAGCGACGGGTCGGCTAACACCATATATTTT.

The chain links TRBV28 to TRBJ1-2, with TRBD1 identical over 9 bases. There are 16 residues in the CDR3. CDR1 MDHEN and CDR2 SYDVKM come from the germline V gene. V dropped 5 bases and J dropped 4; count of bases not matched to a gene: 11. The CDR3 DNA follows: TGTGCCAGCAGTCGCACCGGGACAGGGCCTACCTATGGCTACACCTTC. Its translation is CASSRTGTGPTYGYTF.

The chain employs TRBV5-4 and TRBJ1-6; tentatively, D is TRBD1 (5 bases). The length of the CDR3 is 15 residues. The V gene's germline CDR1 is SGHNT and CDR2 YYREEE (reference sequence). Trimming removed 2 bases at V and 7 bases at J, with 13 bases between. In DNA, the CDR3 is TGTGCCAGCAGCTTCGTGGACACCAGAAATTCACCCCTCCACTTT. Its protein product is CASSFVDTRNSPLHF. Based on the CDR3 plus reference TRBV5-4 and TRBJ1-6, the full variable domain is ETGVTQSPTHLIKTRGQQVTLRCSSQSGHNTVSWYQQALGQGPQFIFQYYREEENGRGNFPPRFSGLQFPNYSSELNVNALELDDSALYLCASSFVDTRNSPLHFGNGTRLTVT.

This clone came up a few times. The chain links TRBV5-1 to TRBJ1-1, with 9 bases lining up with TRBD1. Germline CDR1 SGHRS, CDR2 YFSETQ. J lost 2 bases, V lost 2 bases, and 7 bases had no gene match. The CDR3 runs 16 residues. The CDR3 loop reads CASSLTGGPLNTEAFF. CDR3 in DNA: TGCGCCAGCAGCTTAACAGGGGGCCCCCTTAACACTGAAGCTTTCTTT.

The V call is TRBV24-1, the J call TRBJ2-7, with TRBD1 matching 7 bases. This CDR3 has 15 residues. Germline V CDR1 and CDR2: KGHDR, SFDVKD. V dropped 3 bases and J dropped 3; count of bases not matched to a gene: 7. The CDR3 here is CATSDGDSTIYEQYF. CDR3 DNA sequence: TGTGCCACCAGTGATGGGGACAGTACAATCTACGAGCAGTACTTC.

The chain carries TRBV29-1 and TRBJ2-3; no clear D. The V end was cut by 4 bases, the J end by 6 bases, with 14 bases between. Germline CDR1 and CDR2: SQVTM and ANQGSEA. The CDR3 sequence is 13 residues long. CDR3: CSVVPSSFDTQYF. CDR3 DNA sequence: TGCAGCGTTGTACCGTCGAGTTTTGATACGCAGTATTTT.

The chain recombines TRBV4-3 with TRBJ1-5; D is possibly TRBD1 (6 bases). In germline, CDR1 is LGHNA, CDR2 YSLEER. This CDR3 region has 15 residues. Deletions cut 1 base from V and 8 bases from J, with 15 bases between. DNA for the CDR3: TGCGCCAGCAGCCAAGTCACAGGGTCCGATAAGCCCCAGCATTTT. Protein sequence: CASSQVTGSDKPQHF.

The chain has TRBV19 and TRBJ1-2; no clear D. This CDR3 is 17 amino acids long. The V end lost 4 bases, the J end lost 0 bases, and 18 bases lay between the germline ends. The V gene's germline CDR1 is LNHDA and CDR2 SQIVND (reference sequence). This CDR3 reads CASSTYRRWQANYGYTF. CDR3 coding DNA: TGTGCCAGTAGTACGTACCGCAGGTGGCAAGCTAACTATGGCTACACCTTC.

J is TRBJ2-7 and V is TRBV3-1 (or the pseudogene TRBV3-2); D may match TRBD1 or TRBD2 (5 bases each). The CDR3 runs 13 residues. The V gene's germline CDR1 is LGHDT and CDR2 YNNKEL (reference sequence). V dropped 5 bases and J dropped 2 bases, with 10 bases sitting between them. The DNA for the CDR3 is TGTGCCAGCAGCATCCGGGGCGCCTACGAGCAGTACTTC. Translating gives CASSIRGAYEQYF.

The rearrangement links TRBV4-1 to TRBJ2-7, with TRBD1 as a possible D gene (6 bases). This CDR3 comprises 15 residues. V gave up 4 bases and J gave up 3 bases, with 16 bases separating them. CDR1 and CDR2 (germline): MGHRA, YSYEKL. The DNA for the CDR3 is TGCGCCAGCAGCCGATCGGACAGCTCCATCTACGAGCAGTACTTC. Protein sequence: CASSRSDSSIYEQYF.